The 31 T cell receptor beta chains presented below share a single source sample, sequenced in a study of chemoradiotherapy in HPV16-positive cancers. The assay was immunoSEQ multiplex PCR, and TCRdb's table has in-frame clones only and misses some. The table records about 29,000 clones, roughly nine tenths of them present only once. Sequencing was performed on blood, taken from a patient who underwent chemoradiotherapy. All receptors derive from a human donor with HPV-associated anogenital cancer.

This chain's CDR3 is CASSPGTGRELFF. Written as DNA, the CDR3 is TGTGCCAGCAGCCCCGGGACAGGGAGGGAACTGTTTTTT. The J gene is TRBJ1-4, the V gene TRBV5-4; 9 bases are shared with TRBD1. CDR1 and CDR2 (germline): SGHNT, YYREEE (reference sequence). This CDR3 is built from 13 residues. Losses at the gene ends were 4 bases for V and 12 bases for J; bases not matched to a gene: 7. The whole variable domain, filled in from reference TRBV5-4 and TRBJ1-4, reads ETGVTQSPTHLIKTRGQQVTLRCSSQSGHNTVSWYQQALGQGPQFIFQYYREEENGRGNFPPRFSGLQFPNYSSELNVNALELDDSALYLCASSPGTGRELFFGSGTQLSVL.

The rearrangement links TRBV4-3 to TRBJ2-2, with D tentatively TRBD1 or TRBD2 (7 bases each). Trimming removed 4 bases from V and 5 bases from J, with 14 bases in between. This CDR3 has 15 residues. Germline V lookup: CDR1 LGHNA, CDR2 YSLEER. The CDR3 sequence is CASSPGGGRTGELFF. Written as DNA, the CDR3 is TGCGCCAGCAGCCCAGGGGGGGGGAGGACCGGGGAGCTGTTTTTT.

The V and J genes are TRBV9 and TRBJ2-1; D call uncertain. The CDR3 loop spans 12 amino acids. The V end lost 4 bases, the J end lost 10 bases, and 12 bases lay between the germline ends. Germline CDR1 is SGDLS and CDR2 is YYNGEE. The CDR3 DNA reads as TGTGCCAGCAGCCCCTCCCCCCGAGAGCAGTTCTTC. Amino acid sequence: CASSPSPREQFF.

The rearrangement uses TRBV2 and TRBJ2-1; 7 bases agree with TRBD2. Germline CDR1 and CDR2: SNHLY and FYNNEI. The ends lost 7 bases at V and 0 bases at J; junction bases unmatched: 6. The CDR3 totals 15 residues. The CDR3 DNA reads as TGTGCCAGCATGCGGGAGTCGAACTCCTACAATGAGCAGTTCTTC. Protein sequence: CASMRESNSYNEQFF.

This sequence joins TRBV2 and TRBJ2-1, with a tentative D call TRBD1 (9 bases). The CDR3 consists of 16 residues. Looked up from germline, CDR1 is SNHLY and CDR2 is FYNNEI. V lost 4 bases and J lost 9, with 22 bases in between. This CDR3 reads CASSVNTGGAGGEQFF. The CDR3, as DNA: TGTGCCAGCAGTGTTAACACAGGGGGCGCGGGGGGTGAGCAGTTCTTC.

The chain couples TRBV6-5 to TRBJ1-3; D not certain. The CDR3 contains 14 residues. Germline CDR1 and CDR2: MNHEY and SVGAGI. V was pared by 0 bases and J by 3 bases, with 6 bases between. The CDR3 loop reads CASSYSLGGNTIYF. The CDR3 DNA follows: TGTGCCAGCAGTTACTCTCTGGGTGGAAACACCATATATTTT.

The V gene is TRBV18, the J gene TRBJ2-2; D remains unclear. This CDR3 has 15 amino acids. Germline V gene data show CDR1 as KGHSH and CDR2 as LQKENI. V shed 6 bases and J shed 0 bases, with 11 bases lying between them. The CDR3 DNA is TGTGCCAGCTCGCTCGACATCACGAACACCGGGGAGCTGTTTTTT. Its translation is CASSLDITNTGELFF.

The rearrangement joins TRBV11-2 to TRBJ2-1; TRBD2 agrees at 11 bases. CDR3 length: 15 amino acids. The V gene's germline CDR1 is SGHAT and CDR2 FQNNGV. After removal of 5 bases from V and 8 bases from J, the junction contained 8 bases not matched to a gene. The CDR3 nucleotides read TGTGCCAGCAGCCAGACTAGCGGGATAGGCGATGAGCAGTTCTTC. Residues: CASSQTSGIGDEQFF.

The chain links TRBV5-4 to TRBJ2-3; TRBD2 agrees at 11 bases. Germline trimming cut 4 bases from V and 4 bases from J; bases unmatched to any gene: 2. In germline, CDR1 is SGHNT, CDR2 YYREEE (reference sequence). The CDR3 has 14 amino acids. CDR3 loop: CASSTSGSPDTQYF. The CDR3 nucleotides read TGTGCCAGCAGCACTAGCGGGAGCCCAGATACGCAGTATTTT.

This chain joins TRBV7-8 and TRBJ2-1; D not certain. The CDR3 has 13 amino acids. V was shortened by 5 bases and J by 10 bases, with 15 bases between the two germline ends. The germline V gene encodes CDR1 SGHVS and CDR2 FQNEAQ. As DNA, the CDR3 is TGTGCCAGCAGCGGGCGGCCTTTTAAGGAGCAGTTCTTC. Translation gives CASSGRPFKEQFF.

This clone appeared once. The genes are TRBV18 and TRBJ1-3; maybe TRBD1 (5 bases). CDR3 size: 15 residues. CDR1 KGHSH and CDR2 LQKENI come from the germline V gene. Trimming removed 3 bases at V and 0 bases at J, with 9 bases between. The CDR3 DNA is TGTGCCAGCTCACCTGGGGCTACCTCTGGAAACACCATATATTTT. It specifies CASSPGATSGNTIYF.

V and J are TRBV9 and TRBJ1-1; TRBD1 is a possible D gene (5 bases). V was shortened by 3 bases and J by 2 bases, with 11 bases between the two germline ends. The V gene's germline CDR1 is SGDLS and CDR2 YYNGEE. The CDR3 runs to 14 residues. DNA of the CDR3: TGTGCCAGCAGCGCAGGGACTCATAACACTGAAGCTTTCTTT. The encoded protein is CASSAGTHNTEAFF.

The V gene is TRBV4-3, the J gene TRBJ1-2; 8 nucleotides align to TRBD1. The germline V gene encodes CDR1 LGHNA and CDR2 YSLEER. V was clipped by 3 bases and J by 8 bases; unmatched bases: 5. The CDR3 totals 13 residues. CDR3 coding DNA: TGCGCCAGCAGCCAGGGGACAGGAGGGGGCTACACCTTC. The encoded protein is CASSQGTGGGYTF.

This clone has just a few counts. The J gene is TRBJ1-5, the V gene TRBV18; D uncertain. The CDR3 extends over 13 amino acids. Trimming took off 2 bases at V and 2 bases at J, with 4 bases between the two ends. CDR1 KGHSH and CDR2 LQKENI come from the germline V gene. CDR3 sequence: CASSPFGNQPQHF. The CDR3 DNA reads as TGTGCCAGCTCACCATTCGGCAATCAGCCCCAGCATTTT.

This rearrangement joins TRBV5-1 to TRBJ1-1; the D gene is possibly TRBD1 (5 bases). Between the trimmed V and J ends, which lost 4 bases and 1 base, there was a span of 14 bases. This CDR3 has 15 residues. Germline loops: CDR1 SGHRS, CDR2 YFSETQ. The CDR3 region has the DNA TGCGCCAGCAGCCTAAAAGGGGACGGGAACACTGAAGCTTTCTTT. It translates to CASSLKGDGNTEAFF.

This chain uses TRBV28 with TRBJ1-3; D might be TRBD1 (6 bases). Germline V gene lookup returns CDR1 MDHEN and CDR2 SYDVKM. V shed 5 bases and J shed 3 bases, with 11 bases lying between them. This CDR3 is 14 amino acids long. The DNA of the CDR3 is TGTGCCAGCAGTGTTACAGGGCTTGGAAACACCATATATTTT. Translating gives CASSVTGLGNTIYF.

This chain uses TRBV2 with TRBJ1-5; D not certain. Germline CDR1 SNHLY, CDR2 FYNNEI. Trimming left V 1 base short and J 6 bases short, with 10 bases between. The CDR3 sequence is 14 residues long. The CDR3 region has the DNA TGTGCCAGCAGTGAAGGAGAAAAGGTTCAGCCCCAGCATTTT. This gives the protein CASSEGEKVQPQHF.

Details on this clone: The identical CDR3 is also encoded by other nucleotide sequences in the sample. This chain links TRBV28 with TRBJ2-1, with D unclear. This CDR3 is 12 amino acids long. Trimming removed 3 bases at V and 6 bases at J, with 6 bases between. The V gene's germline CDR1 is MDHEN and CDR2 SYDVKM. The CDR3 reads CASSFRGNEQFF. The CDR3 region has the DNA TGTGCCAGCAGTTTCAGAGGCAATGAGCAGTTCTTC.

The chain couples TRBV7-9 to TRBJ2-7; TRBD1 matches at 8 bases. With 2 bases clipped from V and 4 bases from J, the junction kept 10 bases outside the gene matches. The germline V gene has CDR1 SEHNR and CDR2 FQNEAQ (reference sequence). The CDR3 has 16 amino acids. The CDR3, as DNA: TGTGCCAGCAGCTTAAAACAGGGGGGTGGAATTTACGAGCAGTACTTC. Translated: CASSLKQGGGIYEQYF. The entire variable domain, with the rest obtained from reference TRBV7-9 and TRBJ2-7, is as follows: DTGVSQNPRHKITKRGQNVTFRCDPISEHNRLYWYRQTLGQGPEFLTYFQNEAQLEKSRLLSDRFSAERPKGSFSTLEIQRTEQGDSAMYLCASSLKQGGGIYEQYFGPGTRLTVT.

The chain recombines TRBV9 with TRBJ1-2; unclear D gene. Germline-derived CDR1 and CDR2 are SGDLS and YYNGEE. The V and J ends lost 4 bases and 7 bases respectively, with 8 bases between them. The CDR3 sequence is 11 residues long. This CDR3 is CASSWLGGYTF. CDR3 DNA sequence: TGTGCCAGCAGCTGGTTGGGTGGCTACACCTTC.

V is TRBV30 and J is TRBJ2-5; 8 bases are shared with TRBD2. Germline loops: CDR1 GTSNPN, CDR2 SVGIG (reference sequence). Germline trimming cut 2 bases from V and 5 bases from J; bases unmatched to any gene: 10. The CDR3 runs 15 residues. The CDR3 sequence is CAWSRSGSFGETQYF. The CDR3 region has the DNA TGTGCCTGGAGTAGAAGCGGGAGTTTTGGGGAGACCCAGTACTTC. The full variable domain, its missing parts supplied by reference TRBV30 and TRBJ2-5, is SQTIHQWPATLVQPVGSPLSLECTVEGTSNPNLYWYRQAAGRGLQLLFYSVGIGQISSEVPQNLSASRPQDRQFILSSKKLLLSDSGFYLCAWSRSGSFGETQYFGPGTRLLVL.

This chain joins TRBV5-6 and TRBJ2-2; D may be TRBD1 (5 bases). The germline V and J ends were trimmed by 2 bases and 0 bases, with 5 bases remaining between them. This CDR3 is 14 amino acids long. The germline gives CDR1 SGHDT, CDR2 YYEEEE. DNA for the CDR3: TGTGCCAGCAGCTTAGGGGCGAACACCGGGGAGCTGTTTTTT. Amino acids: CASSLGANTGELFF.

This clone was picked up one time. The CDR3 here is CASSQDHNQPQHF. The CDR3 DNA reads TGTGCCAGCAGCCAAGACCACAATCAGCCCCAGCATTTT. The chain recombines TRBV14 with TRBJ1-5; D ambiguous. The CDR3 extends over 13 amino acids. With 0 bases removed from V and 3 bases from J, the gap between germline ends came to 3 bases. Germline V gives CDR1 SGHDN, CDR2 FVKESK.

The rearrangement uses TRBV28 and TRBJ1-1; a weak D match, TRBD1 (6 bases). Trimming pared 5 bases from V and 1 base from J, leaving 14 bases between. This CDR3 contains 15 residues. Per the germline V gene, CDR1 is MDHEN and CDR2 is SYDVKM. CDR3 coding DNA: TGTGCCAGCAGTCTCATACCGGGACAGAACACTGAAGCTTTCTTT. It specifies CASSLIPGQNTEAFF.

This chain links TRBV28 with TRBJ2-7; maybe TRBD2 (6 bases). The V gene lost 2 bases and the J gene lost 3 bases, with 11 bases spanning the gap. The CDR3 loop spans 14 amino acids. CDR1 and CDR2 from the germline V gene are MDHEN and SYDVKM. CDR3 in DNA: TGTGCCAGCAGTTTAAGGGGACTTAACTACGAGCAGTACTTC. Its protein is CASSLRGLNYEQYF.

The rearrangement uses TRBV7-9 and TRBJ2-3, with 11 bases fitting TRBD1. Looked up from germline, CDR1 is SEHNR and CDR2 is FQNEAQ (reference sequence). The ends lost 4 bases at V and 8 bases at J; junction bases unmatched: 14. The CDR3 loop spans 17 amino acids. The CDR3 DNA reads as TGTGCCAGCAGCTCCCTCGGACAGGGGGCTTCTGCGGGTACGCAGTATTTT. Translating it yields CASSSLGQGASAGTQYF. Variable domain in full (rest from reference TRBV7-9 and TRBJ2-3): DTGVSQNPRHKITKRGQNVTFRCDPISEHNRLYWYRQTLGQGPEFLTYFQNEAQLEKSRLLSDRFSAERPKGSFSTLEIQRTEQGDSAMYLCASSSLGQGASAGTQYFGPGTRLTVL.

As DNA, the CDR3 is TGCAGTGAAAAAACGGCCGTCAATCAGCCCCAGCATTTT. It encodes CSEKTAVNQPQHF. This chain joins TRBV29-1 and TRBJ1-5, with D unclear. Germline loops: CDR1 SQVTM, CDR2 ANQGSEA. CDR3 length: 13 amino acids.

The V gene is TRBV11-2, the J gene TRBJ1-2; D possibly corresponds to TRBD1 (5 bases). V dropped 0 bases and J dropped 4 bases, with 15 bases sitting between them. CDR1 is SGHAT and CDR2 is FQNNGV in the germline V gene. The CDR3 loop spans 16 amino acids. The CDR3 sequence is CASSLDLRAGGYGYTF. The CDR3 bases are TGTGCCAGCAGCTTAGATCTCAGGGCTGGTGGCTATGGCTACACCTTC. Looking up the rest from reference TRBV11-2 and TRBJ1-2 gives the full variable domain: EAGVAQSPRYKIIEKRQSVAFWCNPISGHATLYWYQQILGQGPKLLIQFQNNGVVDDSQLPKDRFSAERLKGVDSTLKIQPAKLEDSAVYLCASSLDLRAGGYGYTFGSGTRLTVV.

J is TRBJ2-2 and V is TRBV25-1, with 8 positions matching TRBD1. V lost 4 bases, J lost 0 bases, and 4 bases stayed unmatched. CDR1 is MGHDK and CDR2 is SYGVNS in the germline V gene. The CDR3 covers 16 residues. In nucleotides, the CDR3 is TGTGCCAGCAGTGGCTACAGGGGGGCGAACACCGGGGAGCTGTTTTTT. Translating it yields CASSGYRGANTGELFF.

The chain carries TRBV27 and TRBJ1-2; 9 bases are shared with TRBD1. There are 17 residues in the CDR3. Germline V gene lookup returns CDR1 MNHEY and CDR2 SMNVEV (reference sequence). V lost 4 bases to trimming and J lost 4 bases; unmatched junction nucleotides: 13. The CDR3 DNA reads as TGTGCCAGCAGTTACTCCAACGAGGGACAGGGCATCTATGGCTACACCTTC. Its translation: CASSYSNEGQGIYGYTF.

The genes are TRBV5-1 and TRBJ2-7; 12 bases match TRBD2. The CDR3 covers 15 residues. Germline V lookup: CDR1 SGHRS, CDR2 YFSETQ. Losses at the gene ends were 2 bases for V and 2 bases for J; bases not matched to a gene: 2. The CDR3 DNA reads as TGCGCCAGCAGCTTCAGGACTAGCGGGGCCTACGAGCAGTACTTC. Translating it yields CASSFRTSGAYEQYF.